These 10 T cell receptor beta chains share one sample of origin, sequenced in a study of T cells after yellow fever vaccination. TCRdb reprocessed the 5' RACE reads with MiXCR, giving one entry per CDR3 protein. The sample contains some 350,000 distinct CDR3 sequences, 3% to 4.5% of which appear only once. Specimen: PBMCs, collected 5 days after the yellow fever booster vaccination. These receptors all come from a man in his late teens or twenties who received the YFV17D yellow fever vaccine.

In its sample, this clonotype was seen many times. This chain connects TRBV6-5 to TRBJ1-3; no firm D call. Germline CDR1 is MNHEY and CDR2 is SVGAGI. V lost 6 bases, J lost 0 bases, and 12 bases lay in between. The CDR3 has 15 residues. The CDR3 DNA is TGTGCCAGCAGGGGAGGCAGTATCTCTGGAAACACCATATATTTT. Its translation: CASRGGSISGNTIYF.

The V call is TRBV5-1, the J call TRBJ2-1; D remains ambiguous. Germline V lookup: CDR1 SGHRS, CDR2 YFSETQ. CDR3 length equals 15 residues. Trimming removed 4 bases at V and 1 base at J, with 12 bases between. This CDR3 reads CASSPSVESYNEQFF. CDR3 coding DNA: TGCGCCAGCAGCCCCTCAGTAGAATCCTACAATGAGCAGTTCTTC.

This clonotype showed up many times. The rearrangement uses TRBV7-2 and TRBJ2-5; TRBD1 is a possible D gene (5 bases). This CDR3 region has 14 residues. CDR1 is SGHTA and CDR2 is FQGNSA in the germline V gene. Trimming pared 2 bases from V and 2 bases from J, leaving 9 bases between. CDR3: CASSLIGQQETQYF. The CDR3 bases are TGTGCCAGCAGCTTAATTGGACAACAAGAGACCCAGTACTTC.

This rearrangement joins TRBV12-5 to TRBJ2-2; 11 nucleotides align to TRBD1. Trimming at V came to 9 bases and at J to 7 bases, leaving 19 bases not matched to a gene. Germline V lookup: CDR1 LGHNT, CDR2 FRNRAP. CDR3 length: 18 residues. CDR3 in amino acids: CASARHSPGQGEIGELFF. The DNA of the CDR3 is TGTGCTAGCGCCCGCCATTCTCCGGGACAGGGGGAGATCGGGGAGCTGTTTTTT.

This clonotype was counted only a few times. The rearrangement links TRBV11-3 to TRBJ1-5, with D maybe TRBD1 (6 bases). The CDR3 covers 13 residues. In germline, CDR1 is SGHNT, CDR2 YENEEA. V was shortened by 5 bases and J by 7 bases, with 12 bases between the two germline ends. Written as DNA, the CDR3 is TGTGCCAGCAGCCGGATCAGGGGACAGCCCCAGCATTTT. It codes for CASSRIRGQPQHF.

The chain carries TRBV5-1 and TRBJ2-1, with 8 bases lining up with TRBD1. Unmatched junction bases numbered 9, after V lost 5 bases and J lost 5 bases. The CDR3 is 15 amino acids. CDR1 is SGHRS and CDR2 is YFSETQ in the germline V gene. CDR3 DNA sequence: TGCGCCAGCAGAACGACCGGGACAGGCAACAATGAGCAGTTCTTC. This encodes CASRTTGTGNNEQFF.

V gene TRBV7-9 combines with J gene TRBJ1-1; D might be TRBD1 (5 bases). V was trimmed by 4 bases and J by 5 bases, leaving 11 bases between them. This CDR3 has 13 residues. Germline-derived CDR1 and CDR2 are SEHNR and FQNEAQ (reference sequence). Written as DNA, the CDR3 is TGTGCCAGCAGCTGGGAGGGGTGGACTGAAGCTTTCTTT. Translation gives CASSWEGWTEAFF.

This clonotype was seen repeatedly, ten times or more. Germline is not matched at one junction end, which may reflect a read error. V and J are TRBV7-7 and TRBJ2-5; maybe TRBD2 (6 bases). Per the germline V gene, CDR1 is SSHAT and CDR2 is FNYEAQ (reference sequence). This CDR3 contains 12 residues. The CDR3 region is CASSLDRDLLYF. DNA for the CDR3: TGTGCTAGCAGCTTAGATAGGGACTTACTGTACTTC.

This clonotype was seen at least ten times. This chain joins TRBV10-3 and TRBJ1-1, with D tentatively TRBD1 (5 bases). Deletions cut 7 bases from V and 1 base from J, with 10 bases between. The CDR3 runs to 13 residues. Germline V gene lookup returns CDR1 ENHRY and CDR2 SYGVKD. In nucleotides, the CDR3 is TGTGCCATCACCCTAGGGGAGAACACTGAAGCTTTCTTT. Translation: CAITLGENTEAFF.

This clonotype was detected many times. The chain is built from TRBV7-9 and TRBJ2-5, with 9 bases matching TRBD2. Germline V gives CDR1 SEHNR, CDR2 FQNEAQ (reference sequence). The CDR3 consists of 15 residues. V shed 5 bases, J shed 2 bases, and the junction held 6 bases outside the gene matches. In DNA form, the CDR3 reads TGTGCCAGCAGCCAACCGGGACTAGCTCAAGAGACCCAGTACTTC. It specifies CASSQPGLAQETQYF.